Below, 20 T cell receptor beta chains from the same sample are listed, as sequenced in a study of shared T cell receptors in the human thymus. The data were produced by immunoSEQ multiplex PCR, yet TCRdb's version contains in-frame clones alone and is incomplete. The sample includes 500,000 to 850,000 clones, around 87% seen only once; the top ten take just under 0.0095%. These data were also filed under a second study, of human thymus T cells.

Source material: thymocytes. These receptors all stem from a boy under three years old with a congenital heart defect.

CDR3 sequence reads: CATSRTPDRGSYGYTF. The CDR3 DNA follows: TGTGCCACCAGCAGAACACCGGACAGGGGATCCTATGGCTACACCTTC. The rearrangement links TRBV15 to TRBJ1-2, with 9 bases identical to TRBD1. Unmatched junction bases numbered 8, after V lost 2 bases and J lost 4 bases. The germline CDR1 and CDR2 sequences are LNHNV and YYDKDF (reference sequence). The CDR3 contains 16 residues.

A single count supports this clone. The CDR3 DNA reads TGTGCCAGCAGCTTAGGGGGGCCTAGCGGGCGGTCAGATACGCAGTATTTT. Translation gives CASSLGGPSGRSDTQYF. This chain joins TRBV7-9 and TRBJ2-3, with 8 nucleotides matching TRBD2. Germline CDR1 and CDR2: SEHNR and FQNEAQ (reference sequence). Unmatched junction bases numbered 10, after V lost 1 base and J lost 4 bases. CDR3 length equals 17 residues. The full variable domain, rest sourced from reference TRBV7-9 and TRBJ2-3, is DTGVSQNPRHKITKRGQNVTFRCDPISEHNRLYWYRQTLGQGPEFLTYFQNEAQLEKSRLLSDRFSAERPKGSFSTLEIQRTEQGDSAMYLCASSLGGPSGRSDTQYFGPGTRLTVL.

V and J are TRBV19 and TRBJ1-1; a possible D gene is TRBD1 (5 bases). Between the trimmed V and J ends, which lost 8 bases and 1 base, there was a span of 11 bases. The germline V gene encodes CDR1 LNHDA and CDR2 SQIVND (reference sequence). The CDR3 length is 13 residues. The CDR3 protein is CASETGPNTEAFF. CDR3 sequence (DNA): TGTGCCAGTGAAACAGGACCGAACACTGAAGCTTTCTTT.

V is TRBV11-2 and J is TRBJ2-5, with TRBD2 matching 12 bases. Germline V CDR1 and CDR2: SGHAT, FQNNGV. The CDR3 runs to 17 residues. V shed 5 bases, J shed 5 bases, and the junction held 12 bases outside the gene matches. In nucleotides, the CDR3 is TGTGCCAGCAGCGTAAGACTAGCGGGAGACCTAAGGGAGACCCAGTACTTC. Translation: CASSVRLAGDLRETQYF.

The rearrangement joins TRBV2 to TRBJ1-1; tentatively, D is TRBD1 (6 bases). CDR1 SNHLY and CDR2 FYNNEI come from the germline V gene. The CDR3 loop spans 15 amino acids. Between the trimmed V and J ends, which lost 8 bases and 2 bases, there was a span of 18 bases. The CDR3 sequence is CASFPGDRSNTEAFF. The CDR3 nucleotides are TGTGCCAGCTTTCCAGGGGATAGGTCTAACACTGAAGCTTTCTTT. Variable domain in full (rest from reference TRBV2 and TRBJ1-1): EPEVTQTPSHQVTQMGQEVILRCVPISNHLYFYWYRQILGQKVEFLVSFYNNEISEKSEIFDDQFSVERPDGSNFTLKIRSTKLEDSAMYFCASFPGDRSNTEAFFGQGTRLTVV.

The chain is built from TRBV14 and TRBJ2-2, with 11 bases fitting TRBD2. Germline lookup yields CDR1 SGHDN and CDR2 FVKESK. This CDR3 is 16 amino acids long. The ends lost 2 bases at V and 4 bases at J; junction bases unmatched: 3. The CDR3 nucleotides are TGTGCCAGCAGCCAAAGTAGCGGGGGGGCCACCGGGGAGCTGTTTTTT. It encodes CASSQSSGGATGELFF.

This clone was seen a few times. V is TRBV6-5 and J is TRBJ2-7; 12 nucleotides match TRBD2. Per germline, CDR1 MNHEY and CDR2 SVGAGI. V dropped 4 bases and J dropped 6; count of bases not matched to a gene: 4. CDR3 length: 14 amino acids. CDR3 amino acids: CASSSRTSGTEQYF. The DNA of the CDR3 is TGTGCCAGCAGTTCCAGGACTAGCGGGACCGAGCAGTACTTC.

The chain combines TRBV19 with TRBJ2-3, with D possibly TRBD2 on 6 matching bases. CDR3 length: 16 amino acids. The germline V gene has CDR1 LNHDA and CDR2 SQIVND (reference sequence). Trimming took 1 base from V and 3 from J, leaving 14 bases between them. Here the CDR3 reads CASSIARGGLTDTQYF. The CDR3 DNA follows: TGTGCCAGTAGTATAGCGCGGGGAGGACTTACAGATACGCAGTATTTT. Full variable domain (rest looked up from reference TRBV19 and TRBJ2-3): DGGITQSPKYLFRKEGQNVTLSCEQNLNHDAMYWYRQDPGQGLRLIYYSQIVNDFQKGDIAEGYSVSREKKESFPLTVTSAQKNPTAFYLCASSIARGGLTDTQYFGPGTRLTVL.

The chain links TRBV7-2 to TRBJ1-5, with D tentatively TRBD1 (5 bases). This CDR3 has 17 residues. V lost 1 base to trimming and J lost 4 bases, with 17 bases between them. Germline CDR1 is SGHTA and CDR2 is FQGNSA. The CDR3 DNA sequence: TGTGCCAGCAGCTTAGGGTTTAGGAGGGGTGCGAATCAGCCCCAGCATTTT. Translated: CASSLGFRRGANQPQHF.

The CDR3: CASSGRGEGNQPQHF. The CDR3 DNA sequence: TGTGCCAGCAGTGGGAGGGGAGAGGGCAATCAGCCCCAGCATTTT. The gene calls are TRBV2 and TRBJ1-5; D may be TRBD1 (5 bases). The CDR3 runs to 15 residues. Trimming left V 4 bases short and J 2 bases short, with 12 bases between. From germline, CDR1 is SNHLY and CDR2 FYNNEI. The full variable domain, completed using reference TRBV2 and TRBJ1-5, is EPEVTQTPSHQVTQMGQEVILRCVPISNHLYFYWYRQILGQKVEFLVSFYNNEISEKSEIFDDQFSVERPDGSNFTLKIRSTKLEDSAMYFCASSGRGEGNQPQHFGDGTRLSIL.

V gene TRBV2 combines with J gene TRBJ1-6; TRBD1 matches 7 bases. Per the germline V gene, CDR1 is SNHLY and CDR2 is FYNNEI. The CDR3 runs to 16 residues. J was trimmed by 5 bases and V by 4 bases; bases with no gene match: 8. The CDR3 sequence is CASSGGDRVDNSPLHF. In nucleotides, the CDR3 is TGTGCCAGCAGTGGAGGTGACAGGGTTGATAATTCACCCCTCCACTTT.

CDR3 in DNA: TGCGCCAGCAGCTTATCTAGCGGGAGAGGTTCCTACAATGAGCAGTTCTTC. Translating gives CASSLSSGRGSYNEQFF. The rearrangement uses TRBV5-1 and TRBJ2-1; 10 bases are shared with TRBD2. Trimming removed 2 bases from V and 1 base from J; junction bases left unmatched: 6. Germline CDR1 reads SGHRS; CDR2 reads YFSETQ. CDR3 length: 17 amino acids.

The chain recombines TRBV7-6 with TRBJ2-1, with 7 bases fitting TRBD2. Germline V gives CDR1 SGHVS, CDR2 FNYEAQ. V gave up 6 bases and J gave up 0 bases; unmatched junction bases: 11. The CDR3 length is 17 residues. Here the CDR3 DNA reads TGTGCCAGCAGACCCCAGGGCAGGGAGGGCTCCTACAATGAGCAGTTCTTC. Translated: CASRPQGREGSYNEQFF.

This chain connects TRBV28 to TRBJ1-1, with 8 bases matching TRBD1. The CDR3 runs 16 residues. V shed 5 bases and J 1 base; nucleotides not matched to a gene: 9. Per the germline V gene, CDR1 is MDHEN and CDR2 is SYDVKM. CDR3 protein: CASSIPQGARNTEAFF. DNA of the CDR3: TGTGCCAGCAGTATTCCTCAGGGGGCGCGGAACACTGAAGCTTTCTTT.

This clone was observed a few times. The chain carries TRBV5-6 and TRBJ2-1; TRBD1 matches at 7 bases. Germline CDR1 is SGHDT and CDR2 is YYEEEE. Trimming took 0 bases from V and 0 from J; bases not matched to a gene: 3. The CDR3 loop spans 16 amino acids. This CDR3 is CASSLAQGDSYNEQFF. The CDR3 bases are TGTGCCAGCAGCTTGGCCCAGGGGGACTCCTACAATGAGCAGTTCTTC.

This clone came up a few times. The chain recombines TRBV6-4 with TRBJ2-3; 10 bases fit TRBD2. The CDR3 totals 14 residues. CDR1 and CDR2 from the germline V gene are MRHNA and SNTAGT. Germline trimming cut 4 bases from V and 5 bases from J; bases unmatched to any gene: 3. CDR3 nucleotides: TGTGCCAGCAGTGCGGCTAGCGGGGGAGATACGCAGTATTTT. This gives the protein CASSAASGGDTQYF.

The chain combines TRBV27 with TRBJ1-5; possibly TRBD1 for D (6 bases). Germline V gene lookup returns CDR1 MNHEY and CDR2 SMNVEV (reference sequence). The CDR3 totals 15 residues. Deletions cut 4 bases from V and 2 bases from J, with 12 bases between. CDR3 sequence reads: CASSSGERGNQPQHF. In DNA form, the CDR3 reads TGTGCCAGCAGTTCAGGGGAACGGGGCAATCAGCCCCAGCATTTT.

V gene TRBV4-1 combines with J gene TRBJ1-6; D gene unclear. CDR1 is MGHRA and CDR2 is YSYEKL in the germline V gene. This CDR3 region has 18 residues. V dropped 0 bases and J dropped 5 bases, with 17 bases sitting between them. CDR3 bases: TGCGCCAGCAGCCAAGATCATCCGACACAAAAAAATAATTCACCCCTCCACTTT. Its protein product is CASSQDHPTQKNNSPLHF.

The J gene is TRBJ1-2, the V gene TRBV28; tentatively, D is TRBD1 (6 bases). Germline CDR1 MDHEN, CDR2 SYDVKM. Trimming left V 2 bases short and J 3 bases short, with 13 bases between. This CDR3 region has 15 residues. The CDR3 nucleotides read TGTGCCAGCAGTTTACCCCTGGACAGTGACTATGGCTACACCTTC. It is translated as CASSLPLDSDYGYTF.

In DNA form, the CDR3 reads TGTGCCAGCAGCTACCTTGGGCACCAAGAGACCCAGTACTTC. Residues: CASSYLGHQETQYF. The V call is TRBV6-5, the J call TRBJ2-5; D gene ambiguous. Trimming shortened V by 6 bases and J by 0 bases, and 11 bases separated the two germline ends. Germline-derived CDR1 and CDR2 are MNHEY and SVGAGI. The CDR3 spans 14 residues.